This is a list of T cell receptor beta chains from one sample in a study of shared clonotypes between healthy human individuals. Some clones are missing from TCRdb's copy, which holds only in-frame ones; the method was immunoSEQ multiplex PCR. This sample has about 2.1 million clones, with approximately 92% found just once. The sample comprised naive CD8+ T cells from PBMCs. These receptors all stem from a man aged 18 to 30 in good health. Some clones in this sample may be carry-over from other donors' samples. CDR3s leave out the opening cysteine and the closing phenylalanine or tryptophan.

>TRBV15
ATKDQYNEQF
>TRBV27
ASSLEGPKNTEAF
>TRBV7-9
ASSLATTNQPQH
>TRBV4-1
ASSLSKGNTGELF
>TRBV19
ASRRGPLEPQH
>TRBV7-8
ASSLDYSGTNEKLF
>TRBV6-5
ASSSVSSYNEQF
>TRBV5-1
ASSLPDRSQETQY
>TRBV13
ASSTRGPTGELF
>TRBV7-9
ASMADWADSPLH